A selection of T cell receptor beta chains follows, all from one sample in a study of CD8 T cells in Susac syndrome. TCRdb itself ran the immunoSEQ multiplex PCR reads through MiXCR, one entry per CDR3 protein. This table holds about 280,000 distinct CDR3 sequences, 70% to 90% found once. Sequencing input: CD8+ T cells from PBMCs. The receptor set was obtained from a human donor with multiple sclerosis. The CDR3 runs from the conserved cysteine through the conserved F or W. A D gene is named only where the DNA matches it firmly. Some rows mark clone size as missing; the rest say once, few, many or name a class of expanded clone.

clone_size d_call j_call v_call cdr3_nt cdr3_aa
. TRBD2 TRBJ2-1 TRBV19 TGTGCCAGTAGTTGGAGGGCTAGCGGGAACAATGAGCAGTTCTTC CASSWRASGNNEQFF
. TRBD1 TRBJ2-4 TRBV20-1 TGCAGTGCTTGGGGGACAGGGGACAAAAACATTCAGTACTTC CSAWGTGDKNIQYF
. TRBD2 TRBJ2-5 TRBV20-1 TGCAGTGCTAGGTCTTTCGGGAGGGCACGACAAGAGACCCAGTACTTC CSARSFGRARQETQYF
. . TRBJ1-5 TRBV27 TGTGCCAGCAGTTTATCAGCAGTGAGCAATCAGCCCCAGCATTTT CASSLSAVSNQPQHF
. . TRBJ1-2 TRBV9 TGTGCCAGCAGCGTAGCGATCGACTATGGCTACACCTTC CASSVAIDYGYTF
once . TRBJ1-6 TRBV27 TGTGCCAGCAGTTTGAGCTCCTATAATTCACCCCTCCACTTT CASSLSSYNSPLHF
. . TRBJ2-3 TRBV29-1 TGCAGCGGGAATGAGGATACGCAGTATTTT CSGNEDTQYF
. TRBD2 TRBJ2-1 TRBV13 TGTGCCAGCAGCCCGGGGATGGGAGGGAATGAGCAGTTCTTC CASSPGMGGNEQFF
once . TRBJ2-7 TRBV24-1 TGTGCCCCCCGACAACACGAGCAGTACTTC CAPRQHEQYF
. TRBD1 TRBJ1-5 TRBV28 TGTGCCAGCAGAGTTGTCGAAGGGACAGTTCACAATCAGCCCCAGCATTTT CASRVVEGTVHNQPQHF
. . TRBJ1-3 TRBV9 TGTGCCAGCAGCCCCCGGGCGGCAGGCACTGGAAACACCATATATTTT CASSPRAAGTGNTIYF
few . TRBJ2-7 TRBV30 TGTGCCTGGAGTGTACTCCCGGGACACCTCTACGAGCAGTACTTC CAWSVLPGHLYEQYF
. TRBD2 TRBJ2-5 TRBV5-1 TGCGCCAGCAGCTTGGTACTAGCGGGGGACGAAGAGACCCAGTACTTC CASSLVLAGDEETQYF
once TRBD2 TRBJ2-1 TRBV10-3 TGTGCCATCAGTGGGGTAACTAGCGGGATCAATGAGCAGTTCTTC CAISGVTSGINEQFF
. . TRBJ1-1 TRBV20-1 TGCAGTGCTGCACTACAGGTGGGCACTGAAGCTTTCTTT CSAALQVGTEAFF
. . TRBJ1-2 TRBV27 TGTGCCAGCAGTCCAGGGGAAAACTATGGCTACACCTTC CASSPGENYGYTF